This record concerns one TCR beta chain sequence. It has no known antigen specificity. Base qualities are not provided; no much larger clone lies one nucleotide away. The time point label, as the study defines it: blood sample drawn before combined kidney and bone marrow transplant. Unstimulated Tregs (CD4+CD25+CD127-), CD4+ non-Tregs (CD4+CD25-), CD4 and CD8 cells were FACS-sorted from thawed PBMCs. Several combined kidney and bone marrow transplant recipients from the ITN036ST trial were included as patients, and samples were available only from these trial subjects. Healthy control blood was separated into PBMCs by Ficoll density gradient and cryopreserved, and patient PBMCs were collected both before and after transplant. The germline V gene gives CDR1 as MGHRA and CDR2 as YSYEKL. From its cysteine to its phenylalanine, the CDR3 spans 12 amino acids. Of the read, only the CDR3 DNA is kept; its 36 bases are in frame from base 1. The junction shows trimming of 2 bases on V and 9 bases on J, plus 8 bases between the germline ends.

These data originate in a study of Tregs in tolerant kidney transplant recipients (dated by TCRdb to about 2019). In terms of the full investigation: Related donors were used in the transplants with nonmyeloablative bone marrow transplantation, and mixed chimerism was transient in the human trials. TCRbeta sequencing was used in the study to identify donor-specific regulatory T cells before combined kidney and bone marrow transplantation, and the identified cells were then tracked after transplant. Paper-wide results and their limitations: In tolerant patients, the expansion of donor-specific Tregs was greater than global Treg expansion, suggesting that the expansion was antigen-driven rather than nonspecific. The study was limited by small patient numbers, and the findings need validation in larger populations and under other immunosuppression protocols. PCR primers changed over time for some patients, so nucleotide-level comparison across those patients' samples was not possible. Expanding Tregs with activated donor B cells appeared to identify the most biologically relevant and donor-specific TCRbeta repertoire. Biological reproducibility was not directly assessed, although technical replication error appeared to be minimal.

Genomic DNA was extracted from sorted cells with the QIAGEN DNeasy Blood and Tissue Kit for TCRbeta CDR3 sequencing. High-throughput TCRbeta CDR3 sequencing was carried out commercially through immunoSEQ, with PCR amplification with bias correction and internal controls included. Turning to the authors' computational methods: Unique productive TCRbeta sequences were defined by CDR3 nucleotide sequence where primers matched, otherwise by CDR3 amino acid sequence with Vbeta and Jbeta genes. To correct for sorting error, sequences found in more than one sorted population at a frequency ratio of 2:1 or less were discarded, and the remaining shared sequences were assigned to the population with the higher frequency. A sequence counted as donor-reactive if, in CFSE-low cells, the sequence had a frequency of at least 0.01% and was expanded at least 5-fold compared with unstimulated cells. Jensen-Shannon divergence, calculated on the top 100 TCRbeta sequences ranked by frequency, was used to quantify repertoire divergence. For samples with multiple sequencing runs, sorting error was corrected in each run separately before the runs were combined. This is the immuneACCESS table as TCRdb keeps it, with only in-frame sequences that have V and J called. A part of the clones is gone; compared with another copy, unresolved V genes explain less than half, and the rest is unexplained. V, J and clone size were drawn from that table, and D and trimming were deduced from the DNA. Across this sample there are around 70,000 clones, with roughly 89% seen only once. 10% to 11% of the sample is in the top ten clones.

The origin of this receptor is a human donor who received a combined kidney and bone marrow transplant. The V and J genes are TRBV4-1 and TRBJ2-1, with no reliable assignment of the D segment. Sequences were derived from CD8+ T cells from blood, sampled before the transplant. The CDR3 corresponds to CASSQIRGEQFF. The bases are TGCGCCAGCAGCCAAATACGCGGTGAGCAGTTCTTC.